The present T cell receptor (beta chain) was sequenced within a study of OX40 agonist ivuxolimab in advanced cancers. Overall study context: The patients received agonistic anti-OX40 (CD134) antibody ivuxolimab. Under the entry rules, prior anti-PD-1, anti-PD-L1 or anti-CTLA-4 therapy was allowed, and roughly 43% had some. Study results and caveats: The study found that CD8+ T cells averaged more expanded clones than CD4+.

The repertoire was sequenced with immunoSEQ multiplex PCR; TCRdb's copy has only in-frame clones and lacks some. Among over 95,000 clones listed, 80% to 90% were seen once. At cycle 4 day 1, cycle 7 day 1, and baseline, blood was sampled. This clone is a singleton in its sample. Its antigen is unknown. CDR3 length equals 14 residues. From germline, CDR1 is KGHSH and CDR2 LQKENI. V lost 6 bases, J lost 5 bases, and 4 bases stayed unmatched. The clonotype originates from an adult with an advanced solid tumor such as melanoma, head and neck, liver or kidney cancer. The specimen comprised CD4+ or CD8+ T cells sorted from blood, sampled in a trial of the OX40 agonist ivuxolimab. The V and J genes are TRBV18 and TRBJ2-2, with TRBD2 matching over 9 bases. The CDR3, as DNA: TGTGCCAGCTCGGCTACTAGCGGGACCGGGGAGCTGTTTTTT. Translating it yields CASSATSGTGELFF.